These 16 T cell receptor beta chains originate from one sample sequenced in a study of T cell repertoires in cytomegalovirus infection (dated by TCRdb to between 2018 and 2021). TCRdb names Illumina HiSeq 1500 as the instrument used. TCRdb reworked the public reads: Q25 trimming with fastp, MiXCR clone assembly, productive beta chains retained. Each CDR3 protein appears once, grouped with its most common genes and DNA. The sample includes about 890,000 distinct CDR3 sequences, with approximately 31% observed a single time. The ten largest clonotypes hold more than 12% of the sample. These receptors' targets are unknown. This specimen's treatment or condition label, per the study, means: in vitro stimulation with specific CMV peptide epitopes to enrich CMV-specific T cells. Material: cultured CD8+ T cells from PBMCs, obtained from culture after CMV antigen stimulation. The receptors were sampled from a human donor in good health (CMV status not recorded). Some clones in this sample may be carry-over from other donors' samples.

Ten or more counts support this clonotype. This sequence joins TRBV2 and TRBJ2-1; D is undetermined. Per the germline V gene, CDR1 is SNHLY and CDR2 is FYNNEI. Trimming cost V 3 bases and J 5 bases, with 2 bases left between them. There are 11 residues in the CDR3. The CDR3: CASSDNNEQFF. The CDR3 coding sequence is TGTGCCAGCAGTGACAACAATGAGCAGTTCTTC.

This clonotype has only a few counts. V and J are TRBV20-1 and TRBJ2-1; 8 nucleotides agree with TRBD2. This CDR3 has 16 residues. J gave up 0 bases and V 4 bases, and 8 bases lay outside the gene matches. Looked up from germline, CDR1 is DFQATT and CDR2 is SNEGSKA (reference sequence). The CDR3 here is CSATTGGLGSYNEQFF. For the CDR3, the DNA is TGCAGTGCTACCACCGGGGGACTAGGCTCCTACAATGAGCAGTTCTTC.

The chain uses TRBV20-1 and TRBJ1-2; D gene unclear. This CDR3 contains 13 residues. Germline CDR1 reads DFQATT; CDR2 reads SNEGSKA (reference sequence). V dropped 0 bases and J dropped 1 base, with 6 bases sitting between them. CDR3 in amino acids: CSARDSHNYGYTF. For the CDR3, the DNA is TGCAGTGCTAGAGATTCCCATAACTATGGCTACACCTTC.

J is TRBJ2-1 and V is TRBV3-1, with TRBD2 as a possible D gene (6 bases). The CDR3 is 15 amino acids. The germline CDR1 and CDR2 sequences are LGHDT and YNNKEL (reference sequence). Trimming removed 4 bases at V and 2 bases at J, with 12 bases between. The DNA for the CDR3 is TGTGCCAGCAGCCCGGCGGGGAGACCCTACAATGAGCAGTTCTTC. This gives the protein CASSPAGRPYNEQFF.

The table lists this clonotype with a few counts. CDR3: CASIRGGTSSYNEQFF. The CDR3, as DNA: TGTGCCAGTATCCGCGGGGGGACCAGCTCCTACAATGAGCAGTTCTTC. The genes are TRBV19 and TRBJ2-1, with 8 positions matching TRBD2. V lost 7 bases, J lost 0 bases, and 8 bases stayed unmatched. CDR1 and CDR2 (germline): LNHDA, SQIVND (reference sequence). The CDR3 is 16 amino acids.

The table lists this clonotype with a few counts. This rearrangement joins TRBV6-1 to TRBJ2-6; no clear D gene. The CDR3 is made up of 15 amino acids. Germline CDR1 and CDR2: MNHNS and SASEGT. Trimming removed 6 bases from V and 0 bases from J, with 9 bases in between. CDR3 DNA: TGTGCCAGCAGGCGTTCCTTCTCTGGGGCCAACGTCCTGACTTTC. As protein: CASRRSFSGANVLTF.

The chain recombines TRBV6-2 or TRBV6-3 with TRBJ2-7; D ambiguous. Germline loops: CDR1 MNHEY, CDR2 SVGEGT. Between the trimmed V and J ends, which lost 2 bases and 5 bases, there was a span of 4 bases. This CDR3 is 11 amino acids long. The CDR3 DNA follows: TGTGCCAGCAGTTACAGGGACGAGCAGTACTTC. Translating it yields CASSYRDEQYF.

This clonotype was observed many times. V and J are TRBV7-2 and TRBJ2-7, with 9 bases identical to TRBD1. Germline V gene lookup returns CDR1 SGHTA and CDR2 FQGNSA. V was pared by 1 base and J by 3 bases, with 1 base of the junction left unmatched. The CDR3 has 14 amino acids. CDR3 DNA sequence: TGTGCCAGCAGCTTAGGACAGGGGGACTACGAGCAGTACTTC. This translates into CASSLGQGDYEQYF.

This clonotype has a single count. The chain has TRBV12-5 and TRBJ2-3; D is undetermined. The germline gives CDR1 LGHNT, CDR2 FRNRAP. The length of the CDR3 is 14 residues. Trimming took off 0 bases at V and 2 bases at J, with 6 bases between the two ends. The chain's CDR3 is CASGLVLITDTQYF. CDR3 nucleotide sequence: TGTGCTAGTGGTTTGGTACTAATCACAGATACGCAGTATTTT.

V is TRBV12-3 or TRBV12-4 and J is TRBJ2-5, with D uncertain. The CDR3 contains 13 residues. V lost 1 base and J 5 bases, leaving 8 bases between the germline ends. In DNA, the CDR3 is TGTGCCAGCAGTTTAGAGGGCGCGGAGACCCAGTACTTC. Amino acid sequence: CASSLEGAETQYF.

The chain recombines TRBV6-1 with TRBJ2-1; TRBD2 agrees at 9 bases. Looked up from germline, CDR1 is MNHNS and CDR2 is SASEGT. The CDR3 loop spans 15 amino acids. J gave up 9 bases and V 1 base, and 7 bases lay outside the gene matches. The CDR3 reads CASSEGIAGAFEQFF. The CDR3 DNA reads TGTGCCAGCAGTGAAGGAATAGCGGGGGCGTTTGAGCAGTTCTTC.

This chain joins TRBV3-1 and TRBJ1-4; no reliable D call. V gave up 8 bases and J gave up 0 bases, with 10 bases separating them. Germline V lookup: CDR1 LGHDT, CDR2 YNNKEL (reference sequence). The length of the CDR3 is 14 residues. The CDR3 DNA reads TGTGCCAGCGGGCAGGATGCAACTAATGAAAAACTGTTTTTT. It translates to CASGQDATNEKLFF.

V gene TRBV5-1 combines with J gene TRBJ2-7; the D gene is possibly TRBD1 (6 bases). The CDR3 covers 16 residues. Germline assignment: CDR1 SGHRS and CDR2 YFSETQ. V dropped 1 base and J dropped 1 base, with 15 bases sitting between them. CDR3 region: CASSLNYRVQSYEQYF. The DNA of the CDR3 is TGCGCCAGCAGCTTGAATTACAGGGTTCAATCCTACGAGCAGTACTTC.

The chain carries TRBV10-1 and TRBJ2-5, with a weak D call TRBD1 (6 bases). This CDR3 region has 14 residues. Germline V gene sequence: CDR1 WNHNN, CDR2 SYGVQD (reference sequence). Deletions cut 8 bases from V and 0 bases from J, with 13 bases between. The CDR3 protein is CASAAAGDQETQYF. For the CDR3, the DNA is TGCGCCAGCGCAGCTGCAGGGGACCAAGAGACCCAGTACTTC.

The chain is built from TRBV18 and TRBJ1-1, with D tentatively TRBD1 (6 bases). Per the germline V gene, CDR1 is KGHSH and CDR2 is LQKENI. The V gene lost 4 bases and the J gene lost 0 bases, with 15 bases spanning the gap. This CDR3 spans 16 amino acids. Here the CDR3 DNA reads TGTGCCAGCTCACTGAGGACAGTCGAGATGAACACTGAAGCTTTCTTT. Its translation is CASSLRTVEMNTEAFF. Full variable domain (missing parts from reference TRBV18 and TRBJ1-1): NAGVMQNPRHLVRRRGQEARLRCSPMKGHSHVYWYRQLPEEGLKFMVYLQKENIIDESGMPKERFSAEFPKEGPSILRIQQVVRGDSAAYFCASSLRTVEMNTEAFFGQGTRLTVV.

This chain links TRBV4-1 with TRBJ2-5; 7 nucleotides agree with TRBD1. Germline CDR1 MGHRA, CDR2 YSYEKL. Trimming cost V 1 base and J 2 bases; bases outside gene matches: 4. CDR3 length: 15 residues. The CDR3 DNA follows: TGCGCCAGCAGCCAAGGCTGGACAGGACAAGAGACCCAGTACTTC. Amino acid sequence: CASSQGWTGQETQYF.